This TCR beta chain was retrieved from a study of control samples from healthy donors and cancer patients (TCRdb year 2020). As for this clone: It lacks a known antigen. Qualities for individual bases were not recorded, and no much larger clone is one base off.

Receptors were amplified or captured by the immunoSEQ multiplex PCR assay. What TCRdb holds here is the immuneACCESS table cut down to in-frame rearrangements. Part of the clones is not present; checked against another copy, under half of the missing clones reflect an unresolved V gene, and the others are unexplained. The sample table holds approximately 180,000 clones, of which approximately 94% were seen once. In total, the top ten clones hold 1.2% to 1.5% of the sample. Unmatched junction bases come to 4, with V trimmed by 3 bases and J by 2 bases. Measured from the cysteine to the phenylalanine, the CDR3 is 16 residues long. Only the CDR3 portion is preserved as DNA: 48 bases, with reading frame beginning at the first base. The germline V gene specifies KGHDR as CDR1 and SFDVKD as CDR2.

The TCR originated in a woman under 30 in good health. The chain joins TRBV24-1 to TRBJ2-1, and TRBD1 matches 9 of the central bases. The sample taken for sequencing was blood. In nucleotide form, the sequence is TGTGCCACCAGTGATCCTCGGACAGGGGCCTACAATGAGCAGTTCTTC. It translates as CATSDPRTGAYNEQFF.